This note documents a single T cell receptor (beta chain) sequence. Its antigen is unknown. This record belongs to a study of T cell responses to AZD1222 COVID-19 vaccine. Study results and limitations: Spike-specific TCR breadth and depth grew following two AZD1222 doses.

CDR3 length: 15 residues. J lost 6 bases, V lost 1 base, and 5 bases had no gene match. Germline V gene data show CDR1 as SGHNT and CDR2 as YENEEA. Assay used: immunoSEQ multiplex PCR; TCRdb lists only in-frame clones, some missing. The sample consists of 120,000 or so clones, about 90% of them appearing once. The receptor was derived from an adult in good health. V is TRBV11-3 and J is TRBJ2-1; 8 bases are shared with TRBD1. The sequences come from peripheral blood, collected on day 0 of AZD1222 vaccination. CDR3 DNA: TGTGCCAGCAGCTTAGGCGGGACAGGTGGCAATGAGCAGTTCTTC. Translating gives CASSLGGTGGNEQFF.